Ten or more counts support the clone carrying this T cell receptor (beta chain). The sample originates from a study of human T cells and chemical hapten exposure. In the study overall: Across the whole study, which lasted roughly five months, patients were given diphenylcyclopropenone on the scalp once a week.

Time point defined: patch test 2, 6 weeks after DPC sensitization. Treatment noted: therapeutic diphenylcyclopropenone sensitization with weekly scalp DPC. Every donor had alopecia and was 18 to 70 years old; all were suitable for DPC. It was unfractionated whole blood from which total RNA was extracted. TCRdb reanalysed the RACE reads using MiXCR and keeps one entry per CDR3 protein. The table includes just over 350,000 distinct CDR3 sequences, about 6% detected once. Germline CDR1 reads SGHDT; CDR2 reads YYEEEE. V was cut by 7 bases and J by 9 bases, with 21 bases left in between. This CDR3 spans 14 amino acids.

The rearrangement uses TRBV5-6 and TRBJ2-3, with TRBD2 as a possible D gene (6 bases). This material consisted of whole blood, taken in connection with sensitization to the hapten diphenylcyclopropenone (DPC). The sequence was collected from a woman aged 18 to 35 with alopecia areata. Some clones in this sample may be carry-over from other donors' samples. The CDR3 sequence is CASGTSWVARTQYF. CDR3 DNA: TGTGCCAGCGGGACTTCTTGGGTAGCCAGGACGCAGTATTTT.